A selection of T cell receptor beta chains follows, all from one sample in a study of cytomegalovirus exposure and HLA in healthy donors. TCRdb's copy holds only in-frame clones and misses some; the assay was immunoSEQ multiplex PCR. The sample data list over 100,000 clones. The sample consisted of PBMCs. These receptors came from a man under 40 in good health and CMV-seronegative. The CDR3 runs from the conserved cysteine through the conserved F or W. The order of the fields is V gene, J gene, D gene, CDR3 protein, CDR3 DNA. The D gene is left open where the match is weak.

TRBV11-2,TRBJ2-7,TRBD1,CASSSGTGQGTPF,TGTGCCAGCAGCTCCGGTACGGGACAGGGTACTCCCTTC
TRBV7-2,TRBJ2-7,TRBD1,CASSLDRGAYEQYF,TGTGCCAGCAGCTTAGACAGGGGAGCCTACGAGCAGTACTTC
TRBV2,TRBJ2-7,TRBD1,CASRGQGAYEQYF,TGTGCCAGCAGGGGGCAGGGGGCCTACGAGCAGTACTTC
TRBV4-3,TRBJ1-6,NA,CASSQDLGGGPALHF,TGCGCCAGCAGCCAAGATCTGGGCGGGGGGCCAGCCCTCCACTTT
TRBV5-5,TRBJ2-3,TRBD2,CASSPSGTSGGQASTDTQYF,TGTGCCAGCAGCCCCTCCGGGACTAGCGGGGGACAAGCCAGCACAGATACGCAGTATTTT
TRBV7-8,TRBJ1-2,TRBD1,CASSLTGRRGYGYTF,TGTGCCAGCAGCCTGACAGGGAGGAGGGGATATGGCTACACCTTC
TRBV7-2,TRBJ1-4,NA,CASSPRTTRGELFF,TGTGCCAGCAGCCCAAGGACTACCCGGGGGGAACTGTTTTTT
TRBV27,TRBJ2-3,TRBD1,CASSLKGQSRGRLDTQYF,TGTGCCAGCAGTTTAAAGGGACAGTCCAGGGGGCGCTTAGATACGCAGTATTTT
TRBV28,TRBJ2-3,TRBD1,CASRTGTATDTQYF,TGTGCCAGCAGGACCGGGACAGCCACAGATACGCAGTATTTT
TRBV4-1,TRBJ2-5,TRBD2,CASSQEGPGLGETQYF,TGCGCCAGCAGCCAAGAAGGCCCAGGACTAGGCGAGACCCAGTACTTC
TRBV19,TRBJ1-4,NA,CASSLDTGFNEKLFF,TGTGCCAGTAGCCTGGATACGGGGTTTAATGAAAAACTGTTTTTT
TRBV18,TRBJ1-2,NA,CASSPAEGASYGYTF,TGTGCCAGCTCCCCTGCCGAGGGCGCGAGCTATGGCTACACCTTC
TRBV25-1,TRBJ2-3,NA,CASSPRGGSTDTQYF,TGTGCCAGCAGTCCTAGGGGGGGGAGCACAGATACGCAGTATTTT
TRBV7-6,TRBJ2-2,NA,CASNFGEGDMGGETGELFF,TGTGCCAGCAACTTTGGCGAAGGGGACATGGGGGGGGAAACCGGGGAGCTGTTTTTT
TRBV7-9,TRBJ2-5,TRBD1,CASSLGQGASETQYF,TGTGCCAGCAGCTTAGGGCAGGGGGCATCGGAGACCCAGTACTTC
TRBV29-1,TRBJ2-2,TRBD1,CSGGSNRGLSTGELFF,TGCAGCGGTGGTTCGAACAGGGGGCTGAGCACCGGGGAGCTGTTTTTT
TRBV5-4,TRBJ1-1,TRBD1,CASSYRTGKGTEAFF,TGTGCCAGCAGCTACCGGACAGGGAAGGGGACTGAAGCTTTCTTT
TRBV5-4,TRBJ2-7,TRBD2,CASSLGGTSGAYEQYF,TGTGCCAGCAGCTTGGGGGGGACTAGCGGGGCCTACGAGCAGTACTTC
TRBV7-9,TRBJ1-6,NA,CASSLRQANSPLHF,TGTGCCAGCAGCTTACGCCAGGCTAATTCACCCCTCCACTTT
TRBV15,TRBJ1-1,TRBD1,CATSRDQGGEAFF,TGTGCCACCAGCAGAGATCAGGGGGGTGAAGCTTTCTTT
TRBV6-1,TRBJ1-2,NA,CASILPDRFDGYTF,TGTGCCAGCATCCTGCCTGACAGGTTCGATGGCTACACCTTC
TRBV7-2,TRBJ1-1,TRBD1,CASSPFRQGEAFF,TGTGCCAGCAGCCCCTTTCGACAGGGTGAAGCTTTCTTT
TRBV6-6,TRBJ1-5,TRBD1,CASSQPGTAYNQPQHF,TGTGCCAGCAGCCAACCGGGGACAGCCTACAATCAGCCCCAGCATTTT
TRBV28,TRBJ2-5,NA,CASRGGGRQETQYF,TGTGCCAGCAGAGGCGGAGGGAGACAAGAGACCCAGTACTTC
TRBV9,TRBJ2-1,TRBD1,CASSGWGQGLGLSNNEQFF,TGTGCCAGCAGCGGATGGGGACAGGGCCTGGGCCTATCGAACAATGAGCAGTTCTTC
TRBV12-5,TRBJ2-7,TRBD2,CASGLMTSGGAHEQYF,TGTGCTAGTGGTTTGATGACTAGCGGGGGGGCCCACGAGCAGTACTTC
TRBV7-9,TRBJ1-1,TRBD1,CASSPGTALEKAFF,TGTGCCAGCAGCCCCGGGACAGCCTTAGAGAAAGCTTTCTTT
TRBV10-3,TRBJ2-1,NA,CASEPGLSSNEQFF,TGTGCCTCCGAGCCGGGACTCTCGTCCAATGAGCAGTTCTTC
TRBV9,TRBJ1-2,TRBD1,CASSPDRGRTNYGYTF,TGTGCCAGCAGCCCGGACAGGGGAAGGACTAACTATGGCTACACCTTC
TRBV19,TRBJ2-3,NA,CASCGLLSTDTQYF,TGTGCCTCATGCGGACTTCTTAGCACAGATACGCAGTATTTT
TRBV2,TRBJ2-2,TRBD1,CASSLDRGVNTGELFF,TGTGCCAGCAGCCTCGACAGGGGTGTGAACACCGGGGAGCTGTTTTTT
TRBV2,TRBJ1-2,TRBD1,CASRETGANYGYTF,TGTGCCAGCAGGGAAACAGGGGCCAACTATGGCTACACCTTC
TRBV5-1,TRBJ2-1,TRBD2,CASGGAYNEQFF,TGCGCCAGCGGGGGGGCCTACAATGAGCAGTTCTTC
TRBV5-1,TRBJ1-1,NA,CASSFLTGNTEAFF,TGCGCCAGTTCGTTTCTGACAGGGAACACTGAAGCTTTCTTT
TRBV7-6,TRBJ2-3,TRBD1,CASSRLGPDRGFSDTQYF,TGTGCCAGCAGCAGATTAGGGCCGGACAGGGGATTTTCAGATACGCAGTATTTT
TRBV29-1,TRBJ2-1,NA,CSVLNTGISYNEQFF,TGCAGCGTATTAAACACCGGGATCTCCTACAATGAGCAGTTCTTC
TRBV28,TRBJ1-3,TRBD1,CASSLSGDRGRDTIYF,TGTGCCAGCAGTTTATCGGGGGACAGGGGTAGGGACACCATATATTTT
TRBV7-6,TRBJ2-7,NA,CASSFSGDYEQYF,TGTGCCAGCAGCTTTTCGGGGGACTACGAGCAGTACTTC
TRBV19,TRBJ1-2,NA,CASSRWTDYGYTF,TGTGCCAGTAGTAGGTGGACTGACTATGGCTACACCTTC
TRBV28,TRBJ1-5,NA,CAINRGNQPQHF,TGTGCCATTAATAGGGGGAATCAGCCCCAGCATTTT
TRBV5-1,TRBJ2-2,NA,CANLPRGGTGELFF,TGCGCCAACCTACCCAGGGGAGGGACCGGGGAGCTGTTTTTT
TRBV5-4,TRBJ2-2,TRBD2,CASSLASGGGTGELFF,TGTGCCAGCAGCTTAGCTAGCGGGGGAGGCACCGGGGAGCTGTTTTTT
TRBV12-5,TRBJ2-7,NA,CASASGIIYYEQYF,TGTGCTAGTGCCTCGGGGATAATTTACTACGAGCAGTACTTC
TRBV5-1,TRBJ2-7,NA,CASSTSGTGAYEQYF,TGCGCCAGCAGCACATCCGGGACGGGGGCCTACGAGCAGTACTTC